This paragraph covers one T cell receptor beta chain sequence. The specificity of this receptor is unknown. Per-base quality was not reported, and no clone a single base away is much larger than it. This sample is drawn from a study of cytomegalovirus exposure and HLA in healthy donors (dated by TCRdb to about 2017). For context, the study as a whole: An earlier analysis of roughly 610 of the donors reported about 280 Gb of sequence data and about 120 million unique TCR beta sequences obtained from about 200 million T cells. A later analysis re-examined previously published TCR beta repertoires from 600 to 700 donors and added high-resolution HLA genotyping to investigate patterns of TCR occurrence. The T cell repertoires of under 700 subjects were profiled by immunosequencing and related to cytomegalovirus serostatus. On average, around 200,000 unique TCR beta nucleotide sequences were sequenced per donor among a few hundred genotyped donors of the cohort, with around 19% of those sequences being non-productive. Donor age, sex, ethnicity and CMV serostatus were compiled together with the repertoire data. Among the roughly 390 genotyped donors, approximately 81% belonged to the genetic ancestry cluster associated with self-reported Caucasian donors. The study combined high-throughput TCR immunosequencing, statistical association of individual TCRs with disease status, and machine learning to predict cytomegalovirus infection status. Five DR-DQ haplotypes were treated as single units for association and clustering because of strong linkage in the cohort. A separate validation cohort of 100 to 150 different subjects was used in addition to the roughly 620-subject first cohort. Every discovery cohort repertoire had been produced on one sequencing platform. The later analysis used no new phenotypic data to find candidate immune exposures, relying instead on TCR beta sequences and their occurrence across donors. The study was designed to test whether signatures of past pathogen exposure could be identified by cataloging public T cell receptors. To decide whether each TCR beta V gene segment behaved as functional or pseudogenic, an earlier analysis of approximately 590 of the donors relied on high-throughput TCR beta sequencing. The number of donors typed differed by locus, with about 629-640 for A, B, C, DRB1 and DQB1, around 500 for DQA1, approximately 570 for DPA1, and under 490 for DPB1. An early release covering roughly 600 HLA-typed donors comprised around 300 gigabases of sequencing data and 65 million to 100 million unique TCR sequences. Class I and class II HLA loci were covered by the typing at four-digit resolution. In a later genetic analysis, genome-wide SNP genotypes for about three fifths of the 666 donors were used, and that subset was treated as a discovery cohort. What the study reported, not specific to this receptor: The only immune exposure information available for the cohort was CMV serostatus. In a later analysis, several top co-occurrence clusters were reported to appear linked to parvovirus B19, influenza, CMV and Epstein-Barr virus. Most CMV-associated TCR beta chains appeared to be HLA-restricted in a later analysis, and the HLA associations seemed to be driven largely by CMV exposure. It was suggested by the authors that the approach could potentially be generalized to other disease states and immunological phenotypes. In a later genetic analysis, fewer N-insertions in productive TCRs were reported among donors in an Asian-associated ancestry cluster than the approximately 670-donor mean. A later genetic analysis associated a missense DCLRE1C variant with V-gene and J-gene trimming of TCR beta chains, and an independent cohort replicated the association. At a false discovery rate of 0.05, a later analysis linked about 16,000 TCR beta sequences to specific HLA alleles. The classifier was reported to diagnose cytomegalovirus status with high specificity and sensitivity in both the original and validation cohorts. Strong co-occurrence of HLA alleles, especially DR and DQ, made assigning TCR associations to individual alleles difficult. Compared with equally common non-associated chains, HLA-associated TCR beta chains in a later analysis were more clonally expanded and had lower generation probabilities. A cluster of highly shared sequence variants was judged likely to be a technical artifact of the sequencing pipeline. In this cohort, only TCR beta chains were sequenced, and detectable features were limited by the absence of alpha or paired-chain data. According to a later analysis, TCR association rates differed among HLA loci, with DRB1 alleles showing the most associated TCRs and HLA-C alleles showing the fewest. Across donors, most TCR sequences were observed very rarely, whereas some public TCRs were present in many individuals. Correlated functional status among segregating V segments might be attributable to linkage disequilibrium, but an unknown experimental factor could not be ruled out. Because counts were too low, seventeen rarely observed V segments, including chromosome 9 orphons, were left out of the earlier analysis of approximately 500 of the donors. In an earlier analysis of about 600 of the donors, most TCR beta V segments appeared in productive rearrangements about 87% or about 30% of the time, broadly matching IMGT annotations. In the study, around 150 TCR beta chains were listed as associated with cytomegalovirus. In vitro tests confirmed that a few of the cytomegalovirus-associated TCR beta chains recognize cytomegalovirus antigens. Sequencing depth was assumed to be roughly uniform across donors in the presence/absence analyses, though that assumption may not hold. A further reported finding was that TCR beta sequences accurately predicted the HLA-A and HLA-B alleles for most subjects in the first cohort. Because HLA typing was missing for some donors at each locus, association tests included only the typed subset. Because the 87-base-pair reads could not distinguish some IMGT-functional V segments, including TRBV6-2 and TRBV6-3, those segments were excluded.

The cohort consisted of 650 to 700 healthy bone marrow donors. Cohort members were all nominally healthy when sampled, although unrecorded immune exposures were likely present. The donor was CMV seronegative and was included in the group of about 350 seronegative cohort members. Each donor provided a peripheral blood sample, and peripheral blood mononuclear cells were used for TCR beta sequencing. Genomic DNA extraction from the blood cell samples was performed with the Qiagen DNeasy Blood Extraction Kit. Library generation was performed with the immunoSEQ multiplex PCR assay. For the multiplex PCR, a mixture combining 60 forward primers for TCR Vbeta segments and 13 reverse primers for TCR Jbeta segments was used. The CDR3 region of rearranged TCR beta genes was amplified from genomic DNA with a multiplex PCR assay. On the Illumina HiSeq System, the amplified TCR beta libraries were sequenced as 87-base-pair reads. Per the source publication's procedure: Across the 700 or so repertoires, a later analysis counted 80 million or so unique TCR beta chains, 9.5 million to 12 million of which were shared by at least two donors. To remove PCR and sequencing errors, raw reads were error-corrected and collapsed into unique sequences using a nearest-neighbor algorithm that merged closely related sequences. CDR3 sequences were aligned to IMGT reference sequences to assign V, D and J gene segments. Each retained sequence needed at least a six-nucleotide match to both a V gene segment and a J gene segment. A rearrangement was called productive if the CDR3 had no stop codons and remained in frame with V and J, and every other rearrangement was called non-productive. CDR3 was defined according to IMGT convention as the region running from the second conserved V-encoded cysteine to the conserved J-encoded phenylalanine. The earlier analysis of 500 to 750 of the donors excluded any sequence lacking an unambiguous match to a single V gene segment. In an earlier analysis of some 590 of the donors, a V segment was called functional when productive rearrangements were above 56.7%, and segregating when the standard deviation between donors exceeded 5%. A statistical classification framework was developed to diagnose cytomegalovirus status using the catalog of TCR beta chain sequences. A later analysis assigned V and J genes by comparing TCR nucleotide sequences with IMGT/GENE-DB human TR gene sequences. A later analysis assigned CDR3 sequences and most-parsimonious VDJ recombination scenarios with the TCRdist pipeline. In a later analysis, each TCR beta chain was defined by its CDR3 amino acid sequence together with its V-gene family, and reads without a unique V-gene family were excluded. To address suspected cross-contamination and a sequencing artifact, a later analysis removed under 600 highly shared, low-generation-probability nucleotide sequences. A later analysis calculated a clonal expansion index for each public chain from normalized within-repertoire ranks of inferred template counts. Generation probabilities in a later analysis came from a VDJ recombination model fitted to out-of-frame rearrangements, and those results were checked against IGoR. A later analysis scored TCR-TCR, TCR-HLA and TCR-CMV co-occurrence with hypergeometric tests, applying a repertoire-size bias correction to TCR pairs. To estimate false discovery rates, a later analysis permuted the HLA or CMV assignments 20 times. A later analysis grouped co-occurring TCRs with DBSCAN, adding TCRdist sequence similarity when clustering within HLA-allele-positive subsets. For co-occurrence clustering, repertoires with fewer than 30,000 or more than 120,000 public chains were excluded, along with five repertoires with anomalous nucleotide sharing. TCRdb re-hosts the immuneACCESS table, in-frame sequences only. Its copies lack some clones; in the studies checked, an unresolved V gene accounts for under half of them, and the cause for the rest is not known. V, J and clone size are those of that table, while D and trimming were read from the DNA. The sample has under 130,000 clones on record, about 70% of them singletons. The ten largest clones take up roughly 3.2% of the sample.

CDR1 and CDR2, looked up from the germline V gene, are MNHNS and SASEGT. The CDR3 holds 14 amino acids from the cysteine to the phenylalanine. Left in the record is the CDR3 DNA by itself, 42 bases read in frame from the first base. V is clipped by 4 bases and J by 1 base, and the sequence between their germline boundaries is 9 bases long. The origin of this receptor is a man aged 25-40 years in good health and CMV-seronegative. What was sequenced was PBMCs. In this chain, TRBV6-1 is recombined with TRBJ2-3; 5 matching bases give a weak D call of TRBD1. The nucleotide sequence reads as follows: TGTGCCAGCAGTGGACAGCTTGGCACAGATACGCAGTATTTT. It translates as CASSGQLGTDTQYF.